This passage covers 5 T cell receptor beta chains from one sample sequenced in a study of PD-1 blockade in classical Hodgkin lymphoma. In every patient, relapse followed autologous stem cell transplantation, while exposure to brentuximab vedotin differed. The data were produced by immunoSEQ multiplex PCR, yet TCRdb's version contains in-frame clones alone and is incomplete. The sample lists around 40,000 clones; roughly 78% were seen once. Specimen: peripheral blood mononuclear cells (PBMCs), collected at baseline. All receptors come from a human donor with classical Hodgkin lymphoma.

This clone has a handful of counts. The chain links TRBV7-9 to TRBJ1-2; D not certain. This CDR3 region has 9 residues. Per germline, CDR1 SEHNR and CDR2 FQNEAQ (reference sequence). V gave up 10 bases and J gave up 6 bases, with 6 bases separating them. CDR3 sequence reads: CATQDGYTF. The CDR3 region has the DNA TGTGCCACCCAAGATGGCTACACCTTC.

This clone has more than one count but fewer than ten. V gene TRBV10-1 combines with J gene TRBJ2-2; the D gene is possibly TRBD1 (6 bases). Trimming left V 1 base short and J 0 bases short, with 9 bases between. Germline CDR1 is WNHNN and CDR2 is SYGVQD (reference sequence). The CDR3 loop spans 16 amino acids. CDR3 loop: CASSELGGTNTGELFF. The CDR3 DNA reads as TGCGCCAGCAGTGAGTTAGGGGGTACGAACACCGGGGAGCTGTTTTTT.

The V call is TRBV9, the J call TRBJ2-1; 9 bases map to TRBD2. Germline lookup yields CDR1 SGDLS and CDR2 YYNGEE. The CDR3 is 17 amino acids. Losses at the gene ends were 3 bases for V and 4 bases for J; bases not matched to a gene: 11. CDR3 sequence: CASSGDPLAGAYNEQFF. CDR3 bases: TGTGCCAGCAGCGGGGACCCACTAGCGGGTGCTTACAATGAGCAGTTCTTC.

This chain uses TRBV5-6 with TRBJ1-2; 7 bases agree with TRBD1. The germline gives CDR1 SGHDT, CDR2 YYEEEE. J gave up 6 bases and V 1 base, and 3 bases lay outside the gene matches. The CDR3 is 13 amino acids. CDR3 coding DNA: TGTGCCAGCAGCTTGTCAACAGGGGATGGCTACACCTTC. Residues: CASSLSTGDGYTF.

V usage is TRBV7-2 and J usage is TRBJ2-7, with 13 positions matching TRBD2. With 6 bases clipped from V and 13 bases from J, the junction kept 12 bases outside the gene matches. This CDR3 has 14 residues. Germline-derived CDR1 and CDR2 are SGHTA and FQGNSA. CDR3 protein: CASRPGTSGVRAYF. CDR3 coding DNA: TGTGCCAGCAGGCCCGGGACTAGCGGGGTCCGAGCTTACTTC. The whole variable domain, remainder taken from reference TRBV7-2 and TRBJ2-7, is GAGVSQSPSNKVTEKGKDVELRCDPISGHTALYWYRQSLGQGLEFLIYFQGNSAPDKSGLPSDRFSAERTGGSVSTLTIQRTQQEDSAVYLCASRPGTSGVRAYFGPGTRLTVT.